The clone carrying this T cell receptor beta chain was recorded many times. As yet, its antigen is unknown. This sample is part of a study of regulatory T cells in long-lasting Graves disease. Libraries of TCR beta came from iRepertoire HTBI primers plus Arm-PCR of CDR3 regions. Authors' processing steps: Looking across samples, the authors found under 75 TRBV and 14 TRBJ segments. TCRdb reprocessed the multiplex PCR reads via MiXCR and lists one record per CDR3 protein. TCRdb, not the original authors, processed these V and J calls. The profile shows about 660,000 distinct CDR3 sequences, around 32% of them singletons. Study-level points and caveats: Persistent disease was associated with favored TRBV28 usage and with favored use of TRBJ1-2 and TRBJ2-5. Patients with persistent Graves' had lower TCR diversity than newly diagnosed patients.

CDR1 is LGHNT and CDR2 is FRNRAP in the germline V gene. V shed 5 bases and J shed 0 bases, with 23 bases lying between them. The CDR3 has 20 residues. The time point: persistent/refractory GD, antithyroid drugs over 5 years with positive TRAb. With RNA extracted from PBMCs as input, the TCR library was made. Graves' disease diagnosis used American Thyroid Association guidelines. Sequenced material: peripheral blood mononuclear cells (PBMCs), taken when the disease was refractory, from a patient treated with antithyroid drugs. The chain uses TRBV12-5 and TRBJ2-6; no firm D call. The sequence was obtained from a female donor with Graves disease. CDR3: CASGAADPLTPFSGANVLTF. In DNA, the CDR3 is TGTGCTAGTGGTGCCGCCGATCCTTTGACCCCCTTCTCTGGGGCCAACGTCCTGACTTTC.